This TCR beta chain was recorded in a study of CD39 and CD103 CD8 tumor-infiltrating T cells. Notes on the study in general: DP CD8 TILs seemed more oligoclonal than DN, SP and blood memory CD8.

Data came from immunoSEQ multiplex PCR; TCRdb stores just in-frame clones and leaves some out. The table lists some 1,300 clones, about three quarters of them singletons. Germline CDR1 SGHTA, CDR2 FQGTGA. V dropped 0 bases and J dropped 0 bases, with 8 bases sitting between them. This CDR3 is 16 amino acids long. T lymphocytes were negatively selected, with EpCAM beads added for tumor-infiltrating lymphocytes. CCR7 was ignored; memory CD8 cells were sorted as CD8+CD4-CD45RA-. Remarks on this clone: The antigen remains undetermined. Other DNA sequences in the sample encode the same CDR3.

The J gene is TRBJ2-2, the V gene TRBV7-3; no clear D gene. The sequencing sample was made of CD8+ T cells sorted from blood. Regarding subset: total memory CD8 T cells (CD45RA-CCR7+/-) from blood or uninvolved lymph node. This clonotype was obtained from a human donor with head and neck squamous cell carcinoma. The DNA of the CDR3 is TGTGCCAGCAGCTTAACGGCCGGACCGAACACCGGGGAGCTGTTTTTT. Amino acids: CASSLTAGPNTGELFF. The whole variable domain, remainder taken from reference TRBV7-3 and TRBJ2-2, is GAGVSQTPSNKVTEKGKYVELRCDPISGHTALYWYRQSLGQGPEFLIYFQGTGAADDSGLPNDRFFAVRPEGSVSTLKIQRTERGDSAVYLCASSLTAGPNTGELFFGEGSRLTVL.